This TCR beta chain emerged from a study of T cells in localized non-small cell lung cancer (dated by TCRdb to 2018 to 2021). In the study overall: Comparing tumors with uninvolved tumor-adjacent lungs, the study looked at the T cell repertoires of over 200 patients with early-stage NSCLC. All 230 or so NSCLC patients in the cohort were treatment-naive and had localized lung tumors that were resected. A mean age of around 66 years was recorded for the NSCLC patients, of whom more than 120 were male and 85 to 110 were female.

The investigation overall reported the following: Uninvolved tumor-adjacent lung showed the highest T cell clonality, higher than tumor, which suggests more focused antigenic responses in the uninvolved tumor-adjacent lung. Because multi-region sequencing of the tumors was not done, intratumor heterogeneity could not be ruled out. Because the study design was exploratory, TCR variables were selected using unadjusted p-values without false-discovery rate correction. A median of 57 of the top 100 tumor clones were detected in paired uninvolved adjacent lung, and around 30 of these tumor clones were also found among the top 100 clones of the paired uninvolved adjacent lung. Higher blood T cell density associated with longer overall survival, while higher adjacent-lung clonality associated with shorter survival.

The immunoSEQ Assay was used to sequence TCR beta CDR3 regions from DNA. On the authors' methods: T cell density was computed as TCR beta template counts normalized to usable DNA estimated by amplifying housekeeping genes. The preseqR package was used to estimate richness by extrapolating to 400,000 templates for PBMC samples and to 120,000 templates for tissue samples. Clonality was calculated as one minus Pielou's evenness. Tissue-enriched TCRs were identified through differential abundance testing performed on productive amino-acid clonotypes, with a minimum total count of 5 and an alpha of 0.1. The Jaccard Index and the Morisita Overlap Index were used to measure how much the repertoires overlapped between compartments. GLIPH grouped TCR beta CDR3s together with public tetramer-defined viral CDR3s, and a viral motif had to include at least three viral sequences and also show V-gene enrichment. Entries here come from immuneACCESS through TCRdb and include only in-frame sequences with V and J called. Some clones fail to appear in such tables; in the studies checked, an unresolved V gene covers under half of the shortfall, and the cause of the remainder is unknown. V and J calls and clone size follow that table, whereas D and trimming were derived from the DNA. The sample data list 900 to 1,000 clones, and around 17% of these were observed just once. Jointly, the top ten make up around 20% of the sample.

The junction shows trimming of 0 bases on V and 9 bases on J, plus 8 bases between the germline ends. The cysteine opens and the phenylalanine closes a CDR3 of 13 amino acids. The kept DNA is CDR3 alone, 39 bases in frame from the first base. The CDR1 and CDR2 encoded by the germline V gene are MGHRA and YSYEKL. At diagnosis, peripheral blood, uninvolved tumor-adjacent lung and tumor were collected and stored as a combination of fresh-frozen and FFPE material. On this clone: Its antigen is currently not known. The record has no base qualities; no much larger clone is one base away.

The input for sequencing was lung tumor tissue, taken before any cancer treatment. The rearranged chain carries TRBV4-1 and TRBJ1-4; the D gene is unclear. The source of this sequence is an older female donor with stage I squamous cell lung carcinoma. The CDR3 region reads CASSQDGRKKLFF. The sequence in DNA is TGCGCCAGCAGCCAAGACGGGCGGAAAAAACTGTTTTTT.